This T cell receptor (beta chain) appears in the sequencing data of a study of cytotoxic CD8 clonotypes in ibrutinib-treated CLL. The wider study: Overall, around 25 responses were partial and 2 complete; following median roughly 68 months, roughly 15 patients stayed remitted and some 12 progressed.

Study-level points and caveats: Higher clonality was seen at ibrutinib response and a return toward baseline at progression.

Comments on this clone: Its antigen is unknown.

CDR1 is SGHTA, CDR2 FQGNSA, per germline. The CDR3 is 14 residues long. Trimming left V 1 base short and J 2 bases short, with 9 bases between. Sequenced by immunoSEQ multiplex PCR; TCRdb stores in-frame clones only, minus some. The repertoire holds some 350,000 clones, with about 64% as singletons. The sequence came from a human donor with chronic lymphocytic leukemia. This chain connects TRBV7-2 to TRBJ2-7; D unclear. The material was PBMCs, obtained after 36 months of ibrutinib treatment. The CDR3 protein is CASSLGQATYEQYF. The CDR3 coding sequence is TGTGCCAGCAGCTTAGGTCAGGCAACCTACGAGCAGTACTTC.